The T cell receptor beta chain under discussion was sequenced for a study of beta chain features in type 1 diabetes. Every isolated RNA sample was fully reverse transcribed, so sequencing captured expressed TCRB transcripts. Generated by immunoSEQ multiplex PCR, the TCRdb table keeps only in-frame clones and is missing some. The sample holds roughly 150,000 clones, over 7.5% seen once. General study findings and limits: Cells with high TCR expression could be over-represented by cDNA sequencing.

As concerns this clone: Antigen specificity is unknown.

Sample: central memory CD4+ T cells from blood. The TCR originated in a woman aged 18-29 years in good health.

This CDR3 is CASREGQGNQETQYF. CDR3 sequence (DNA): TGTGCCAGCAGGGAGGGACAGGGAAACCAAGAGACCCAGTACTTC. This chain uses TRBV6-1 with TRBJ2-5, with 9 bases lining up with TRBD1. Germline V gives CDR1 MNHNS, CDR2 SASEGT. The CDR3 totals 15 residues. The trim removed 6 bases at V and 0 bases at J, leaving 5 bases unmatched.